This TCR beta chain was recovered during a study of cytomegalovirus exposure and HLA in healthy donors. In the study overall: A data release that came early held roughly 85 million unique TCRs from HLA-typed donors.

Findings and caveats of the study: Most of the TCR beta V segments (in an earlier analysis) were productive either about 87% or about 30% of the time.

A note on this clone: Its specificity is unknown.

It was with 60 Vbeta and 13 Jbeta primers that the PCR ran. TCRdb's copy holds only in-frame clones and misses some; the assay was immunoSEQ multiplex PCR. The table lists over 150,000 clones, roughly 80% of them singletons, with roughly 2.3% in the top ten. The CDR3 is 13 amino acids. The junction had 5 bases not matched to a gene; V was cut back by 7 bases and J by 4 bases. From germline, CDR1 is SQVTM and CDR2 ANQGSEA. This clonotype originated in a male donor in good health and CMV-seronegative. The chain combines TRBV29-1 with TRBJ2-5, with 11 bases lining up with TRBD2. The sequencing input was PBMCs. CDR3 DNA sequence: TGCAGCGGGCTAGCGGGAGGCGCAGAGACCCAGTACTTC. Translating it yields CSGLAGGAETQYF.